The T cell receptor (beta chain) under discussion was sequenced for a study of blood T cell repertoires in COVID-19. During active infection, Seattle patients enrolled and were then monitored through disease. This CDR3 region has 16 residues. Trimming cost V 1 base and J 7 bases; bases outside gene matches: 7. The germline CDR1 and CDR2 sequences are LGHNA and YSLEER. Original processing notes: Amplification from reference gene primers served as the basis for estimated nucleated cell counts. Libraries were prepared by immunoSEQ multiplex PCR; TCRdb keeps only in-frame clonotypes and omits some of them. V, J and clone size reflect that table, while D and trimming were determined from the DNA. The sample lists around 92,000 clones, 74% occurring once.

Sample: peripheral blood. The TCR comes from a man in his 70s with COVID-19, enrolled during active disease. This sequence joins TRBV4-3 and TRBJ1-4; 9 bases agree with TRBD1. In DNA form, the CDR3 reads TGCGCCAGCAGCCAAGCTAGGGGGACAGGGAGTGAAAAACTGTTTTTT. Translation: CASSQARGTGSEKLFF.